A single sample gave rise to the 10 T cell receptor beta chains below, sequenced in a study of blood T cell repertoires in COVID-19. TCRdb's copy holds only in-frame clones and misses some; the assay was immunoSEQ multiplex PCR. The sample has roughly 100,000 clones, 75% to 90% seen once. Sequenced input: peripheral blood. These receptors came from a man aged 60 to 69 with acute or convalescent COVID-19.

This chain uses TRBV5-1 with TRBJ1-4; a possible D gene is TRBD1 (6 bases). Germline CDR1 SGHRS, CDR2 YFSETQ. Deletions cut 6 bases from V and 3 bases from J, with 12 bases between. The CDR3 runs 14 residues. Here the CDR3 reads CASTRGAANEKLFF. In nucleotides, the CDR3 is TGCGCCAGCACCCGGGGGGCTGCTAATGAAAAACTGTTTTTT.

The V and J genes are TRBV5-1 and TRBJ1-1; 7 bases fit TRBD1. V was pared by 3 bases and J by 4 bases, with 9 bases of the junction left unmatched. There are 15 residues in the CDR3. Per the germline V gene, CDR1 is SGHRS and CDR2 is YFSETQ. DNA of the CDR3: TGCGCCAGCAGCTCCTCAGGGGGTGCGGGCACTGAAGCTTTCTTT. Its translation is CASSSSGGAGTEAFF.

This clone was detected only once. This chain uses TRBV6-5 with TRBJ2-3; the match to TRBD1 covers 9 bases. The germline CDR1 and CDR2 sequences are MNHEY and SVGAGI. V gave up 4 bases and J gave up 2 bases; unmatched junction bases: 4. This CDR3 has 15 amino acids. This CDR3 is CASSSRDRATDTQYF. CDR3 DNA sequence: TGTGCCAGCAGTTCCCGGGACAGGGCCACAGATACGCAGTATTTT.

The rearrangement joins TRBV21-1 to TRBJ2-6; TRBD2, the table's D call, was not compared with the DNA. TRBV21-1 is a known pseudogene. The CDR3 loop spans 15 amino acids. Here the CDR3 reads CASLEGFSGANVLTF. CDR3 nucleotide sequence: TGTGCCAGCCTGGAGGGGTTTTCTGGGGCCAACGTCCTGACTTTC.

V and J are TRBV2 and TRBJ2-7, with TRBD2 matching 9 bases. V was pared by 7 bases and J by 5 bases, with 9 bases of the junction left unmatched. CDR1 and CDR2 (germline): SNHLY, FYNNEI. This CDR3 comprises 14 residues. This CDR3 reads CASTPQREVHEQYF. The DNA of the CDR3 is TGTGCCAGCACCCCCCAGCGGGAGGTCCACGAGCAGTACTTC.

The chain employs TRBV7-9 and TRBJ2-1; no clear D. The germline CDR1 and CDR2 sequences are SEHNR and FQNEAQ (reference sequence). V was cut by 0 bases and J by 9 bases, with 18 bases left in between. This CDR3 has 16 amino acids. CDR3 coding DNA: TGTGCCAGCAGCTTAGCGCGAGGATACCAGTCGGGTGAGCAGTTCTTC. This sequence encodes CASSLARGYQSGEQFF.

The J gene is TRBJ1-1, the V gene TRBV2, with D perhaps matching TRBD1 (6 bases). Germline V CDR1 and CDR2: SNHLY, FYNNEI. The CDR3 sequence is 13 residues long. The V and J ends lost 6 bases and 1 base respectively, with 9 bases between them. The chain's CDR3 is CASRDSQNTEAFF. CDR3 coding DNA: TGTGCCAGCAGGGACAGTCAGAACACTGAAGCTTTCTTT.

The chain is built from TRBV4-1 and TRBJ2-2; TRBD2 aligns across 7 bases. V shed 0 bases and J 5 bases; nucleotides not matched to a gene: 3. This CDR3 has 15 residues. Germline CDR1 MGHRA, CDR2 YSYEKL. The CDR3 DNA sequence: TGCGCCAGCAGCCAAGACTCGCGGGGGACCGGGGAGCTGTTTTTT. As protein: CASSQDSRGTGELFF.

The V and J genes are TRBV9 and TRBJ1-6, with TRBD1 matching over 8 bases. V trimming: 4 bases; J trimming: 9 bases; junction bases outside the gene matches: 9. The CDR3 is 15 amino acids. Germline CDR1 SGDLS, CDR2 YYNGEE. The CDR3 region has the DNA TGTGCCAGCAGCTCCGGGACAGGTGGAAGTTCACCCCTCCACTTT. This gives the protein CASSSGTGGSSPLHF.

This chain links TRBV7-9 with TRBJ2-5; D might be TRBD1 (6 bases). Trimming shortened V by 0 bases and J by 4 bases, and 12 bases separated the two germline ends. The germline gives CDR1 SEHNR, CDR2 FQNEAQ (reference sequence). The CDR3 has 15 amino acids. This CDR3 is CASSLARGRGETQYF. The CDR3 DNA sequence: TGTGCCAGCAGCTTAGCCAGGGGACGAGGAGAGACCCAGTACTTC.